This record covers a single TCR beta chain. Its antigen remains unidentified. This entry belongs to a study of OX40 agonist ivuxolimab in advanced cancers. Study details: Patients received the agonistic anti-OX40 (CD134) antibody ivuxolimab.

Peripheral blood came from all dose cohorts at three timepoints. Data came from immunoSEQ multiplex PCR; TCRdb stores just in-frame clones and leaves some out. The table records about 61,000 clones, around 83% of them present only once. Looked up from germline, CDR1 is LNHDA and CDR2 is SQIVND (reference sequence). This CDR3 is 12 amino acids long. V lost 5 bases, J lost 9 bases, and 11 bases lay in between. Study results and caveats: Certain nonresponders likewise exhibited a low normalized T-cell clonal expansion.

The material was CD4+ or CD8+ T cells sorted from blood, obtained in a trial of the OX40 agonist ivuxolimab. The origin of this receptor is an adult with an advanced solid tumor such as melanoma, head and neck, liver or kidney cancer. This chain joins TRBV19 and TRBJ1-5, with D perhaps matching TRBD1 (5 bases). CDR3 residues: CASSSGALPQHF. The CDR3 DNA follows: TGTGCCAGTAGTTCCGGGGCTTTGCCCCAGCATTTT. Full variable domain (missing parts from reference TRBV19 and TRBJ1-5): DGGITQSPKYLFRKEGQNVTLSCEQNLNHDAMYWYRQDPGQGLRLIYYSQIVNDFQKGDIAEGYSVSREKKESFPLTVTSAQKNPTAFYLCASSSGALPQHFGDGTRLSIL.